Below are 25 T cell receptor beta chains sequenced from a single sample in a study of blood T cell repertoires in COVID-19. Profiled with immunoSEQ multiplex PCR; TCRdb holds only in-frame clones, not every one. The sample yields around 130,000 clones, 75% to 90% seen once. Sequenced: peripheral blood. The receptors derive from a middle-aged man with active or convalescent COVID-19.

The chain employs TRBV11-2 and TRBJ2-1, with D possibly TRBD1 on 5 matching bases. Between the trimmed V and J ends, which lost 5 bases and 10 bases, there was a span of 18 bases. The CDR3 is 14 amino acids. Germline V gives CDR1 SGHAT, CDR2 FQNNGV. CDR3 sequence (DNA): TGTGCCAGCAGCCTACCCCACCTTTCAGGGGAGCAGTTCTTC. It specifies CASSLPHLSGEQFF.

The chain joins TRBV5-1 to TRBJ2-5; D is unresolved. The germline gives CDR1 SGHRS, CDR2 YFSETQ. The CDR3 length is 14 residues. The germline V and J ends were trimmed by 0 bases and 1 base, with 7 bases remaining between them. Here the CDR3 reads CASSLAGFQETQYF. CDR3 nucleotides: TGCGCCAGCAGCTTGGCGGGTTTCCAAGAGACCCAGTACTTC.

J is TRBJ1-6 and V is TRBV28; D gene ambiguous. Germline V gives CDR1 MDHEN, CDR2 SYDVKM. The length of the CDR3 is 21 residues. With 2 bases removed from V and 10 bases from J, the gap between germline ends came to 33 bases. As DNA, the CDR3 is TGTGCCAGCAGTTTAATACAGACCAGATTCATAGAGAAGTCAAGATTATCACCCCTCCACTTT. This encodes CASSLIQTRFIEKSRLSPLHF.

V gene TRBV4-3 combines with J gene TRBJ2-2, with TRBD1 as a possible D gene (5 bases). Germline V gives CDR1 LGHNA, CDR2 YSLEER. The ends were cut back, 0 bases at V and 6 bases at J, with 8 bases in the middle. The CDR3 is made up of 14 amino acids. The CDR3 here is CASSQDRAAGELFF. CDR3 nucleotides: TGCGCCAGCAGCCAAGACAGGGCTGCCGGGGAGCTGTTTTTT.

This clone was counted between two and nine times. The chain is built from TRBV10-3 and TRBJ2-5, with D tentatively TRBD1 (6 bases). Germline values: CDR1 ENHRY, CDR2 SYGVKD. The ends were cut back, 5 bases at V and 4 bases at J, with 20 bases in the middle. CDR3 size: 16 residues. CDR3 region: CAISKTDRTGGETQYF. CDR3 sequence (DNA): TGTGCCATCAGTAAAACTGACAGGACCGGAGGAGAGACCCAGTACTTC.

This clone appeared a single time. The CDR3 sequence: CASSMTGTSYEQYF. CDR3 nucleotides: TGTGCCAGTAGTATGACAGGGACCTCCTACGAGCAGTACTTC. The V call is TRBV19, the J call TRBJ2-7; 7 nucleotides agree with TRBD1. J was trimmed by 0 bases and V by 3 bases; bases with no gene match: 2. The CDR3 extends over 14 amino acids. CDR1 LNHDA and CDR2 SQIVND come from the germline V gene (reference sequence).

For the CDR3, the DNA is TGTGCCAGCAATCGAGCGGGAGTAAGGGGCGAGACCCAGTACTTC. Its protein is CASNRAGVRGETQYF. The rearrangement links TRBV6-5 to TRBJ2-5, with 8 bases that match TRBD2. Unmatched junction bases numbered 12, after V lost 7 bases and J lost 5 bases. Germline V gene sequence: CDR1 MNHEY, CDR2 SVGAGI. The CDR3 contains 15 residues.

The chain is built from TRBV4-2 and TRBJ1-3; 8 positions agree with TRBD1. Trimming removed 1 base from V and 3 bases from J; junction bases left unmatched: 8. Germline V CDR1 and CDR2: LGHNA, YNFKEQ. The CDR3 extends over 17 amino acids. The CDR3 DNA is TGTGCCAGCAGCCAAGTTGCCGGACAGGGTTATGGAAACACCATATATTTT. Protein: CASSQVAGQGYGNTIYF.

This chain uses TRBV6-5 with TRBJ2-2; 7 nucleotides line up with TRBD1. The CDR3 sequence is 15 residues long. V shed 6 bases and J 0 bases; nucleotides not matched to a gene: 4. The germline V gene encodes CDR1 MNHEY and CDR2 SVGAGI. Written as DNA, the CDR3 is TGTGCCAGCAGAACCGGGACAGCGAACACCGGGGAGCTGTTTTTT. This encodes CASRTGTANTGELFF.

As DNA, the CDR3 is TGCGCCAGCAGCAAAGGACAGGGTACCTACGAGCAGTACTTC. It yields the protein CASSKGQGTYEQYF. The chain uses TRBV5-1 and TRBJ2-7, with 8 bases that match TRBD1. Trimming took 4 bases from V and 2 from J; bases not matched to a gene: 5. This CDR3 is built from 14 residues. CDR1 SGHRS and CDR2 YFSETQ come from the germline V gene.

The chain is built from TRBV7-2 and TRBJ2-2; 15 bases are shared with TRBD2. The germline CDR1 and CDR2 sequences are SGHTA and FQGNSA. This CDR3 has 15 residues. Trimming at V came to 5 bases and at J to 6 bases, leaving 1 base not matched to a gene. This CDR3 reads CASSRTSGRAGELFF. The CDR3 region has the DNA TGTGCCAGCAGCCGGACTAGCGGGAGGGCCGGGGAGCTGTTTTTT.

The chain joins TRBV28 to TRBJ2-3, with TRBD2 matching over 11 bases. CDR3 length: 16 residues. Germline V gene lookup returns CDR1 MDHEN and CDR2 SYDVKM. V lost 8 bases to trimming and J lost 0 bases; unmatched junction nucleotides: 7. The CDR3, as DNA: TGTGCCAGCTCAGTGGGACTAGCGGCCAGCACAGATACGCAGTATTTT. Residues: CASSVGLAASTDTQYF.

The V gene is TRBV19, the J gene TRBJ2-5; a possible D gene is TRBD1 (5 bases). Germline CDR1 reads LNHDA; CDR2 reads SQIVND (reference sequence). With 7 bases removed from V and 2 bases from J, the gap between germline ends came to 17 bases. The CDR3 contains 15 residues. CDR3 loop: CASTTQVSFQETQYF. The DNA of the CDR3 is TGTGCCAGTACAACACAGGTGTCTTTTCAAGAGACCCAGTACTTC.

The chain has TRBV18 and TRBJ1-6, with D perhaps TRBD1 (6 bases). V was shortened by 2 bases and J by 4 bases, with 15 bases between the two germline ends. CDR1 and CDR2 (germline): KGHSH, LQKENI. This CDR3 comprises 17 residues. This CDR3 reads CASSPESGQPYNSPLHF. In DNA form, the CDR3 reads TGTGCCAGCTCACCAGAAAGCGGACAGCCGTATAATTCACCCCTCCACTTT.

The V call is TRBV18, the J call TRBJ2-5; TRBD2 is a possible D gene (5 bases). The CDR3 length is 14 residues. CDR1 is KGHSH and CDR2 is LQKENI in the germline V gene. V lost 8 bases and J lost 0, with 13 bases in between. As DNA, the CDR3 is TGTGCCAGCCTCTCAGGACTCAACCAAGAGACCCAGTACTTC. Amino acid sequence: CASLSGLNQETQYF.

This sequence joins TRBV3-1 (or the pseudogene TRBV3-2) and TRBJ1-2; 7 nucleotides agree with TRBD1. The CDR3 spans 14 residues. Germline values: CDR1 LGHDT, CDR2 YNNKEL (reference sequence). After removal of 4 bases from V and 5 bases from J, the junction contained 7 bases not matched to a gene. CDR3 DNA sequence: TGTGCCAGCAGCCCCTACAGGGGCCTGTATGGCTACACCTTC. It yields the protein CASSPYRGLYGYTF.

The chain couples TRBV28 to TRBJ1-5; D gene uncertain. Between the trimmed V and J ends, which lost 1 base and 1 base, there was a span of 17 bases. The germline CDR1 and CDR2 sequences are MDHEN and SYDVKM. This CDR3 has 18 amino acids. Here the CDR3 DNA reads TGTGCCAGCAGTTTATCCAACCTACGGGGTGAGAGCAATCAGCCCCAGCATTTT. This encodes CASSLSNLRGESNQPQHF.

The chain combines TRBV29-1 with TRBJ2-1, with 11 nucleotides matching TRBD2. Trimming removed 4 bases from V and 9 bases from J; junction bases left unmatched: 5. This CDR3 contains 13 residues. CDR1 SQVTM and CDR2 ANQGSEA come from the germline V gene. DNA of the CDR3: TGCAGCGTTGGACTAGCGGGGCGAGGTGAGCAGTTCTTC. It encodes CSVGLAGRGEQFF.

The chain uses TRBV11-3 and TRBJ2-1; 16 bases fit TRBD2. The germline V gene encodes CDR1 SGHNT and CDR2 YENEEA. The CDR3 extends over 16 amino acids. The V segment lost 5 bases and the J segment 7 bases; nucleotides outside the gene matches: 5. CDR3 DNA: TGTGCCAGCAGCAAGGGACTAGCGGGAGGGCCTAATGAGCAGTTCTTC. This gives the protein CASSKGLAGGPNEQFF.

The chain employs TRBV28 and TRBJ2-7, with D possibly TRBD2 on 6 matching bases. Germline lookup yields CDR1 MDHEN and CDR2 SYDVKM. CDR3 length: 13 amino acids. V was cut by 4 bases and J by 8 bases, with 15 bases left in between. The DNA of the CDR3 is TGTGCCAGCAGTTCCACGGACTATACGAAGCAGTACTTC. Translation: CASSSTDYTKQYF.

The rearrangement uses TRBV10-3 and TRBJ2-2; D uncertain. CDR1 and CDR2 (germline): ENHRY, SYGVKD. The V and J ends lost 0 bases and 6 bases respectively, with 11 bases between them. The CDR3 consists of 15 residues. The CDR3 DNA sequence: TGTGCCATCAGTGAGTCGAAATCCGAGGCCGGGGAGCTGTTTTTT. Protein sequence: CAISESKSEAGELFF.

The chain links TRBV29-1 to TRBJ2-7, with D maybe TRBD2 (6 bases). V was clipped by 4 bases and J by 6 bases, with 10 bases between them. Germline assignment: CDR1 SQVTM and CDR2 ANQGSEA. The CDR3 is 11 amino acids. The CDR3 coding sequence is TGCAGCGTTGGGCAGCGGGTCGAGCAGTACTTC. Protein sequence: CSVGQRVEQYF.

The chain has TRBV21-1 and TRBJ1-4. TRBV21-1 is termed a pseudogene. There are 15 residues in the CDR3. CDR3 loop: CASSAPVATNEKLFF. CDR3 DNA sequence: TGTGCCAGCAGCGCACCGGTTGCAACTAATGAAAAACTGTTTTTT.

V and J are TRBV5-4 and TRBJ1-6; TRBD1 agrees at 7 bases. Germline V CDR1 and CDR2: SGHNT, YYREEE (reference sequence). V dropped 0 bases and J dropped 8; count of bases not matched to a gene: 2. The CDR3 extends over 14 amino acids. The CDR3 nucleotides read TGTGCCAGCAGCTTGGACAGGGGATATTCACCCCTCCACTTT. It yields the protein CASSLDRGYSPLHF.

The chain employs TRBV6-1 and TRBJ1-2; D uncertain. In germline, CDR1 is MNHNS, CDR2 SASEGT. Between the trimmed V and J ends, which lost 1 base and 4 bases, there was a span of 7 bases. This CDR3 has 13 amino acids. The CDR3 loop reads CASSEDFLYGYTF. CDR3 sequence (DNA): TGTGCCAGCAGTGAAGACTTCCTCTATGGCTACACCTTC.